Each of the 4 T cell receptor beta chains below was sequenced from the same sample in a study of T cell responses to AZD1222 COVID-19 vaccine. Sequenced by immunoSEQ multiplex PCR; TCRdb stores in-frame clones only, minus some. This table has 130,000 or so clones, 93% appearing once. The material was peripheral blood, obtained on day 0 of AZD1222 vaccination. The source is an adult in good health.

V usage is TRBV30 and J usage is TRBJ1-1; tentatively, D is TRBD1 (6 bases). This CDR3 has 16 residues. The germline V and J ends were trimmed by 1 base and 0 bases, with 15 bases remaining between them. Germline CDR1 GTSNPN, CDR2 SVGIG (reference sequence). CDR3 coding DNA: TGTGCCTGGAGTGGGATGGGGGGCGGGATGAACACTGAAGCTTTCTTT. Residues: CAWSGMGGGMNTEAFF.

CDR3 nucleotides: TGTGCCAGCTCACCACCACTCGCAGCGGGGGGAAAAGAGACCCAGTACTTC. Protein product: CASSPPLAAGGKETQYF. The chain combines TRBV18 with TRBJ2-5; TRBD2 aligns across 9 bases. V lost 0 bases, J lost 3 bases, and 8 bases stayed unmatched. This CDR3 is built from 17 residues. Germline V gene data show CDR1 as KGHSH and CDR2 as LQKENI.

This chain uses TRBV11-2 with TRBJ2-7; D is uncertain. Trimming shortened V by 5 bases and J by 7 bases, and 24 bases separated the two germline ends. Germline CDR1 is SGHAT and CDR2 is FQNNGV. This CDR3 is 16 amino acids long. In DNA form, the CDR3 reads TGTGCCAGCAGCCCATTGACCGGGTTGGGGTGGATGGAGCAGTACTTC. It specifies CASSPLTGLGWMEQYF.

This chain links TRBV9 with TRBJ2-1; TRBD2 matches at 8 bases. V shed 0 bases, J shed 3 bases, and the junction held 2 bases outside the gene matches. CDR1 is SGDLS, CDR2 YYNGEE, per germline. The CDR3 length is 15 residues. CDR3 DNA sequence: TGTGCCAGCAGCGTAGAGGCGGGGGGCTACAATGAGCAGTTCTTC. It encodes CASSVEAGGYNEQFF. Variable domain in full (rest from reference TRBV9 and TRBJ2-1): DSGVTQTPKHLITATGQRVTLRCSPRSGDLSVYWYQQSLDQGLQFLIQYYNGEERAKGNILERFSAQQFPDLHSELNLSSLELGDSALYFCASSVEAGGYNEQFFGPGTRLTVL.